This T cell receptor beta chain was recovered during a study of T cell repertoires in cytomegalovirus infection. About the study: Matching HLA type, along with CMV infection, was indicated by public TCR beta signatures.

Via MiXCR, TCRdb re-called the reads, giving one row per CDR3 protein. Of about 490,000 distinct CDR3 sequences listed, 11% are singletons. In its sample, this clonotype was seen a few times. The antigen is undetermined. The study's findings and limits: HLA-C-restricted CMV-specific TCR beta clonotypes were dominant in the ex vivo response.

The junction had 7 bases not matched to a gene; V was cut back by 6 bases and J by 6 bases. The CDR3 has 14 amino acids. In germline, CDR1 is MNHEY, CDR2 SMNVEV (reference sequence). This TCR was recovered from a human donor in good health (CMV status not recorded). Some clones in this sample may be carry-over from other donors' samples. Specimen: PBMCs. The chain is built from TRBV27 and TRBJ2-2, with 7 bases aligning to TRBD1. The CDR3 loop reads CASRRDRVAGELFF. In DNA, the CDR3 is TGTGCCAGCAGGCGTGACAGGGTAGCCGGGGAGCTGTTTTTT.